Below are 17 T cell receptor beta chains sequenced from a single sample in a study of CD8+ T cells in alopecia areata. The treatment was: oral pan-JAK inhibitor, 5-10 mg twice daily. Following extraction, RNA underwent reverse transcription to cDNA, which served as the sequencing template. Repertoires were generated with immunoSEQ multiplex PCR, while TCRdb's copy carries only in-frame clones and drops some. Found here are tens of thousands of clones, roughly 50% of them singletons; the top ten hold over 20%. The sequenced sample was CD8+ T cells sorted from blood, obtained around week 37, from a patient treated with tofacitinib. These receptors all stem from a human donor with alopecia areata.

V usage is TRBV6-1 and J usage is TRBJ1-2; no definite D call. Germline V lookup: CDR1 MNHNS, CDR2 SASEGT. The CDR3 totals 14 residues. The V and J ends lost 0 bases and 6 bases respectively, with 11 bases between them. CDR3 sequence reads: CASSEAYGLDGYTF. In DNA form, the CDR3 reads TGTGCCAGCAGTGAAGCGTACGGGTTAGATGGCTACACCTTC.

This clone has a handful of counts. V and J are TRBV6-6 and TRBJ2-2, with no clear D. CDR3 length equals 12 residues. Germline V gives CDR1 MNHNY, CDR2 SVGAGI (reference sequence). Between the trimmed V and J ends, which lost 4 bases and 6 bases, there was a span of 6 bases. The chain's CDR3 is CASSSASGELFF. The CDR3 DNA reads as TGTGCCAGCAGTTCTGCCTCCGGGGAGCTGTTTTTT.

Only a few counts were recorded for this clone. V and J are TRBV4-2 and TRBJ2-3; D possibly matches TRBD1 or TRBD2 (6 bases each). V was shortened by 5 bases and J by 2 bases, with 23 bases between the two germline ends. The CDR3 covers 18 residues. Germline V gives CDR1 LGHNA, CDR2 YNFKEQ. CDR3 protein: CASSLAWETGATTDTQYF. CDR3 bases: TGTGCCAGCAGCTTGGCATGGGAAACGGGGGCGACCACAGATACGCAGTATTTT.

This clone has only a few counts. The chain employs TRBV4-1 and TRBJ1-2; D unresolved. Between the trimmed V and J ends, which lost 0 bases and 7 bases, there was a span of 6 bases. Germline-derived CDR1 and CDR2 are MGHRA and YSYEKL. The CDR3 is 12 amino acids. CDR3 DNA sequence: TGCGCCAGCAGCCAAGACGTCTCTGGCTACACCTTC. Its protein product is CASSQDVSGYTF.

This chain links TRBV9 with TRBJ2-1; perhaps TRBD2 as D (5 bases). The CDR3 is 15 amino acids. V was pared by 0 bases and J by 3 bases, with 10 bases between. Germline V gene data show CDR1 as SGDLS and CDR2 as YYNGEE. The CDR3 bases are TGTGCCAGCAGCGTAGAAAGCGGCTACTACAATGAGCAGTTCTTC. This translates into CASSVESGYYNEQFF. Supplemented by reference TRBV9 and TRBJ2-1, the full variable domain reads DSGVTQTPKHLITATGQRVTLRCSPRSGDLSVYWYQQSLDQGLQFLIQYYNGEERAKGNILERFSAQQFPDLHSELNLSSLELGDSALYFCASSVESGYYNEQFFGPGTRLTVL.

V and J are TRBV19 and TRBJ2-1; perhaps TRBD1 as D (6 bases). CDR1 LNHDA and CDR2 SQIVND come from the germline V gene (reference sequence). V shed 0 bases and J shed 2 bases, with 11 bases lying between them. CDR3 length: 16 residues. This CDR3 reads CASSIDPQGAYNEQFF. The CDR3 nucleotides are TGTGCCAGTAGTATAGATCCACAGGGAGCCTACAATGAGCAGTTCTTC.

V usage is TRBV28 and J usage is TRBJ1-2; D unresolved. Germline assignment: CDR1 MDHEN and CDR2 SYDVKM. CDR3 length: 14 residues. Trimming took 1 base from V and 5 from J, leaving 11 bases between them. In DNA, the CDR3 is TGTGCCAGCAGTTTATACGGGAACCCATATGGCTACACCTTC. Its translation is CASSLYGNPYGYTF.

The CDR3 region has the DNA TGTGCCTGGAGTACCACTTGGACAGCTGGCTACACCTTC. This gives the protein CAWSTTWTAGYTF. The chain uses TRBV30 and TRBJ1-2; D may be TRBD1 (6 bases). Germline CDR1 and CDR2: GTSNPN and SVGIG (reference sequence). This CDR3 is built from 13 residues. V shed 2 bases and J shed 7 bases, with 14 bases lying between them.

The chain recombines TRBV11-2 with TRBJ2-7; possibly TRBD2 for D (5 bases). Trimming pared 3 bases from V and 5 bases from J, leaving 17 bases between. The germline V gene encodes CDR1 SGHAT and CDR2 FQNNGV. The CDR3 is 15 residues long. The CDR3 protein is CASSFENGKRDEQYF. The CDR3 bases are TGTGCCAGCAGCTTCGAAAACGGGAAGCGCGACGAGCAGTACTTC.

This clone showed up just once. The CDR3 loop is CSVELGQGTSYEQYF. The CDR3 DNA follows: TGCAGCGTTGAATTGGGACAGGGTACTTCCTACGAGCAGTACTTC. The chain employs TRBV29-1 and TRBJ2-7; TRBD1 matches 9 bases. The J segment lost 1 base and the V segment lost 2 bases, leaving 6 bases of the junction unmatched. CDR1 and CDR2 (germline): SQVTM, ANQGSEA. The CDR3 has 15 amino acids.

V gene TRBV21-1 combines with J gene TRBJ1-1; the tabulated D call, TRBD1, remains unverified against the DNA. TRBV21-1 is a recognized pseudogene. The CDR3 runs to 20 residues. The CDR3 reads CASSDQDSRDTHEGDTEAFF. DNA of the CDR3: TGTGCCAGCAGCGACCAAGACTCCCGGGACACCCACGAAGGGGACACTGAAGCTTTCTTT.

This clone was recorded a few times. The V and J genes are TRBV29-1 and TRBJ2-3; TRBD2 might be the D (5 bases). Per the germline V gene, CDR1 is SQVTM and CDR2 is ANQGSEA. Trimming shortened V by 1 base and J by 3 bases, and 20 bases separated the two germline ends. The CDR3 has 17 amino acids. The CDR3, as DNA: TGCAGCGTTGAAGCGGCTTTAGAGGGAAGGCCAACAGATACGCAGTATTTT. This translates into CSVEAALEGRPTDTQYF.

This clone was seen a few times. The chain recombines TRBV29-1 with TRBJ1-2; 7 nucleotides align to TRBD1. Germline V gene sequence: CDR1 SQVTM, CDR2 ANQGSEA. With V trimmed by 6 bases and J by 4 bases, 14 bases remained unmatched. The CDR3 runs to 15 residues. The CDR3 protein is CSVLPEPGTAYGYTF. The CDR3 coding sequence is TGCAGCGTCCTGCCAGAACCCGGGACAGCCTATGGCTACACCTTC.

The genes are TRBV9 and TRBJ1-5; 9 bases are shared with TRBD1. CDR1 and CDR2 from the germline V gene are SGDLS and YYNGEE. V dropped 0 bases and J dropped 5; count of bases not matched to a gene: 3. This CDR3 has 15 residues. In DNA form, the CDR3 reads TGTGCCAGCAGCGTAGATGGGACAGGGCATCAGCCCCAGCATTTT. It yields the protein CASSVDGTGHQPQHF.

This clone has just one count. CDR3 region: CASSVEDRVGTGELFF. The CDR3 DNA sequence: TGTGCCAGCAGCGTAGAAGACAGGGTGGGCACCGGGGAGCTGTTTTTT. The chain combines TRBV9 with TRBJ2-2; 7 bases align to TRBD1. The germline V gene encodes CDR1 SGDLS and CDR2 YYNGEE. After removal of 0 bases from V and 4 bases from J, the junction contained 6 bases not matched to a gene. The CDR3 length is 16 residues. The entire variable domain, with the rest obtained from reference TRBV9 and TRBJ2-2, is as follows: DSGVTQTPKHLITATGQRVTLRCSPRSGDLSVYWYQQSLDQGLQFLIQYYNGEERAKGNILERFSAQQFPDLHSELNLSSLELGDSALYFCASSVEDRVGTGELFFGEGSRLTVL.

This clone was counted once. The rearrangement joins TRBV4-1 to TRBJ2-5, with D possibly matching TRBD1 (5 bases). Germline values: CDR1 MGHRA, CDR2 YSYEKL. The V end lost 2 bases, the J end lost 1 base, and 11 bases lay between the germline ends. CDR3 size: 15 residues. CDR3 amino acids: CASSQLDSPQETQYF. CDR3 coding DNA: TGCGCCAGCAGCCAACTCGACAGCCCCCAAGAGACCCAGTACTTC.

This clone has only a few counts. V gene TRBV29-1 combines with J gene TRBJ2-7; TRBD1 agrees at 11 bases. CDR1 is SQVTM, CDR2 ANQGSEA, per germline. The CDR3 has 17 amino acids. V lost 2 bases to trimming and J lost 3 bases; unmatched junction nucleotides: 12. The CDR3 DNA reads TGCAGCGTTGAATTTGGCTCGGACAGGGGGCTCCTCTACGAGCAGTACTTC. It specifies CSVEFGSDRGLLYEQYF.